The subject of this entry is one T cell receptor (beta chain). The antigen is not known. This entry comes from a study of shared clonotypes between healthy human individuals. Regarding the study as a whole: Generally, naive subsets came out with larger estimated richness than memory subsets.

CDR1 and CDR2 from the germline V gene are SGHVS and FNYEAQ. This CDR3 has 17 amino acids. Trimming took 1 base from V and 4 from J; bases not matched to a gene: 13. Per the authors' pipeline: Junction-only immunoSEQ sequences carried no quality scores, so filtering differed. The assay was immunoSEQ multiplex PCR, and TCRdb's table has in-frame clones only and misses some. The V and J calls and clone size come from that table; D and trimming were worked out from the DNA. The sample yields about 1,800,000 clones, about 95% seen once. It was CD45RO-negative cells, positively selected for CCR7, that made up naive CD8 cells, with terminally differentiated effector memory CD45RA+ cells excluded.

The source of this sequence is a man aged 18 to 30 in good health. The sequenced sample consisted of naive CD8+ T cells sorted from blood. The chain combines TRBV7-6 with TRBJ2-7; TRBD1 agrees at 7 bases. DNA of the CDR3: TGTGCCAGCAGCTTAGAAGGCAGGGGGTCGTATGGGTACGAGCAGTACTTC. Its protein is CASSLEGRGSYGYEQYF.